What follows are 8 T cell receptor beta chains derived from one specimen sequenced in a study of tumor and adjacent non-tumor tissue in lung cancer. A modified ARM-PCR protocol with three rounds of nested PCR amplified TCRbeta. TCRdb redid the calling of the multiplex PCR reads with MiXCR, one entry per CDR3 protein. The data hold approximately 130,000 distinct CDR3 sequences, with about 66% observed a single time. RNA was extracted from bulk tissue without any cell sorting. The source material was lung tumor tissue. The receptor source for this set is a man younger than 45 with non-small cell lung cancer.

Details on this clonotype: A single base separates this from a much larger clone, so it may be a read error. The chain employs TRBV6-5 and TRBJ2-5; 10 nucleotides agree with TRBD2. The junction had 3 bases not matched to a gene; V was cut back by 1 base and J by 4 bases. CDR1 MNHEY and CDR2 SVGAGI come from the germline V gene. The CDR3 sequence is 15 residues long. The CDR3: CASSYLAGGLETQYF. The CDR3, as DNA: TGTGCCAGCAGTTACTTAGCGGGGGGCCTAGAGACCCAGTACTTC.

This clonotype has a single count. At one boundary the junction diverges from the germline segment, which might be a read error. V gene TRBV6-6 combines with J gene TRBJ2-1; TRBD2 agrees at 8 bases. Per the germline V gene, CDR1 is MNHNY and CDR2 is SVGAGI (reference sequence). The CDR3 is 18 residues long. For the CDR3, the DNA is TGTGCCAGCAGTTCCGGGAGTAGCGGGGCAAGCTCCTACAATGAGCAATTCTTC. This translates into CASSSGSSGASSYNEQFF.

This clonotype was picked up a small number of times. A much more abundant neighbour one base away suggests this may be a read error. The chain joins TRBV6-5 to TRBJ1-2; no definite D call. The CDR3 sequence is 11 residues long. V was shortened by 8 bases and J by 7 bases, with 11 bases between the two germline ends. The V gene's germline CDR1 is MNHEY and CDR2 SVGAGI. Written as DNA, the CDR3 is TGTGCCAGCGGAGAAATCGGTGGCTACACCTTC. It codes for CASGEIGGYTF.

A word on this clonotype: As the CDR3 is not closed by the conserved phenylalanine or tryptophan, this likely results from a read error. J is TRBJ2-3 and V is TRBV24-1; D remains unclear. This CDR3 contains 17 residues. Germline V gene lookup returns CDR1 KGHDR and CDR2 SFDVKD. Trimming left V 1 base short and J 0 bases short, with 13 bases between. CDR3 sequence (DNA): TGTGCCACCAGTGATTTAGTCTCGGCAGGAAGCACAGATACGCAGTATTTG. Translation: CATSDLVSAGSTDTQYL.

On this clonotype itself: One junction end disagrees with the germline gene, perhaps due to a read error. The chain has TRBV20-1 and TRBJ2-3; D gene unclear. This CDR3 has 16 residues. Germline lookup yields CDR1 DFQATT and CDR2 SNEGSKA (reference sequence). As DNA, the CDR3 is TGCACTGCTCTCCCGACGCGAGGCTCTAGCACAGATACGCAGTATTTT. The encoded protein is CTALPTRGSSTDTQYF.

Regarding this clonotype: Without the conserved terminal phenylalanine or tryptophan, this CDR3 likely stems from a read error. The V call is TRBV6-5, the J call TRBJ1-4, with D hard to call. With 8 bases removed from V and 4 bases from J, the gap between germline ends came to 11 bases. Germline CDR1 reads MNHEY; CDR2 reads SVGAGI. The CDR3 is made up of 13 amino acids. CDR3 region: CASGFNNNEKLFS. CDR3 in DNA: TGTGCCAGCGGATTCAATAATAATGAAAAACTGTTTTCT.

Concerning this clonotype: This clone may be a read error of a much larger clone one base away. This chain connects TRBV6-2 or TRBV6-3 to TRBJ2-3, with 8 bases lining up with TRBD1. The CDR3 length is 14 residues. Germline CDR1 reads MNHEY; CDR2 reads SVGEGT. The ends lost 8 bases at V and 6 bases at J; junction bases unmatched: 10. DNA of the CDR3: TGTGCCAGCGACGACAGGGGCATTCAGGATACGCAGTATTTT. Encoded protein: CASDDRGIQDTQYF.

The chain links TRBV28 to TRBJ2-3, with TRBD2 matching over 7 bases. CDR3 length equals 14 residues. Trimming at V came to 6 bases and at J to 2 bases, leaving 5 bases not matched to a gene. In germline, CDR1 is MDHEN, CDR2 SYDVKM. CDR3 amino acids: CASRPSGNTDTQYF. The DNA for the CDR3 is TGTGCCAGCAGGCCTAGCGGAAACACAGATACGCAGTATTTT.